This T cell receptor beta chain was captured in a study of T cells expressing NK-cell markers. Study as a whole: Sorted CD3+CD56+NKG2C+, CD3+CD56+NKG2C- and CD3+CD56-NKG2C+ T cells supplied TCR beta repertoires. Study results and limitations: These clonotypes additionally ranked first within the CD3+CD56-NKG2C+ fraction of a few donors.

Worth noting for this clonotype: Its antigen is undetermined.

Libraries used 5'RACE template switching adding universal primer site and UMIs. From the 5' RACE reads, TCRdb lists one entry per CDR3 protein and no DNA. The listing records about 260,000 distinct CDR3 sequences. Sample: blood T cells: a sorted CD56 or NKG2C T cell subset, CD4+ or CD8+ T cells, or bulk PBMC T cells (not recorded which). The clonotype comes from a woman aged 18-70 years in good health.

CDR3 residues: CASSQGQTLAKNIQYF. This chain links TRBV13 with TRBJ2-4; TCRdb outputs TRBD1, but without DNA this stays unchecked. In germline, CDR1 is PRHDT, CDR2 FYEKMQ (reference sequence). The length of the CDR3 is 16 residues.